Listed below are T cell receptor beta chains from one sample, sequenced in a study of vaccination effects on CD4 cells after COVID-19. Their antigens remain unidentified. Using immunoSEQ multiplex PCR, the repertoire was profiled, and TCRdb retains in-frame clones only, with some absent. Of some 70,000 clones listed, roughly 80% are singletons. The starting material was CD4+ T cells from PBMCs cultured with SARS-CoV-2 spike peptides, obtained before COVID-19 vaccination. These receptors originate from a human donor who received a COVID-19 vaccine. The CDR3 runs from the conserved cysteine through the conserved F or W. The order of the fields is V gene, clone size, D gene, J gene, CDR3 DNA, CDR3 protein. The D gene is left open where the match is weak. Rows may omit the clone size; those that give it use once, few, many or a size class.

TRBV24-1	.	TRBD1	TRBJ1-2	TGTGCCACCAGTGACTCGTCGACAGGGAGTGACTACACCTTC	CATSDSSTGSDYTF
TRBV18	.	TRBD1	TRBJ1-5	TGTGCCAGCTCACCAGGGGACAAGGGGGCCCCTCTTCAGCCCCAGCATTTT	CASSPGDKGAPLQPQHF
TRBV18	once	TRBD1	TRBJ2-2	TGTGCCAGCTCACCACCACAGGGGGTTGACACCGGGGAGCTGTTTTTT	CASSPPQGVDTGELFF
TRBV3-1/TRBV3-2	.	.	TRBJ1-2	TGTGCCAGCAGCCAAGAGGGGGCGCGGGGCTACACCTTC	CASSQEGARGYTF
TRBV27	.	.	TRBJ2-3	TGTGCCAGCAGTCCCGCCAGGGGCGATACGCAGTATTTT	CASSPARGDTQYF
TRBV18	once	.	TRBJ2-3	TGTGCCAGCTCACCAAACGGTGGGACGGCAGATACGCAGTATTTT	CASSPNGGTADTQYF
TRBV5-4	.	.	TRBJ1-2	TGTGCCAGCAGCGACGGAAGGCCGTCAACTCTCAACTATGGCTACACCTTC	CASSDGRPSTLNYGYTF
TRBV7-2	.	TRBD1	TRBJ1-4	TGTGCCAGCAGCTGGGACAGGGGTAGTGAAAAACTGTTTTTT	CASSWDRGSEKLFF
TRBV29-1	.	TRBD1	TRBJ2-3	TGCAGCGTTGACGAGGGGGCGAGCACAGATACGCAGTATTTT	CSVDEGASTDTQYF
TRBV6-5	.	.	TRBJ1-1	TGTGCCAGCATCGTCCGCTCCGGGAACGCTGAAGCTTTCTTT	CASIVRSGNAEAFF
TRBV19	.	TRBD1	TRBJ1-4	TGTGCCAGTAGTCCGCCGGACAGGGCTAATGAAAAACTGTTTTTT	CASSPPDRANEKLFF
TRBV7-2	once	TRBD1	TRBJ1-5	TGTGCCAGCAGCCAGGACAGGGGCAGGCAGCCCCAGCATTTT	CASSQDRGRQPQHF
TRBV5-1	.	TRBD1	TRBJ1-2	TGCGCCAGCAGCTTGGCCAGGGGGCAAGACTATGGCTACACCTTC	CASSLARGQDYGYTF
TRBV2	.	.	TRBJ1-2	TGTGCCAGCAGTGCTCATCCTCTCTATGGCTACACCTTC	CASSAHPLYGYTF
TRBV6-5	.	.	TRBJ1-3	TGTGCCAGCAGTTACTCGGTTCTGGGATCCGGAAACACCATATATTTT	CASSYSVLGSGNTIYF
TRBV21-1	.	.	TRBJ2-4	TGTGCCAGCAGCAAGGCGGAAGCCAAAAACATTCAGTACTTC	CASSKAEAKNIQYF
TRBV6-5	.	.	TRBJ2-2	TGTGCCAGCAGGGGAAGTGGCACCGGGGAGCTGTTTTTT	CASRGSGTGELFF
TRBV2	few	.	TRBJ1-6	TGTGCCAGCAGTTCAACGATCAACAGTTCACCCCTCCACTTT	CASSSTINSSPLHF
TRBV19	.	.	TRBJ1-1	TGTGCCAGTAGTACTGCAGGGATGGGCACTGAAGCTTTCTTT	CASSTAGMGTEAFF
TRBV19	.	.	TRBJ2-2	TGTGCCAGTAGTGATCCGGGACAAACCACCGGGGAGCTGTTTTTT	CASSDPGQTTGELFF
TRBV3-1/TRBV3-2	.	.	TRBJ1-2	TGTGCCAGCAGCCAAGAAAACAGCGCAAGGTATGGCTACACCTTC	CASSQENSARYGYTF
TRBV7-9	few	.	TRBJ1-1	TGTGCCAGCTCGAGGTCGGCTCAGAACACTGAAGCTTTCTTT	CASSRSAQNTEAFF
TRBV30	.	TRBD1	TRBJ2-1	TGTGCCTGGACGGGACAGACCTACAATGAGCAGTTCTTC	CAWTGQTYNEQFF
TRBV4-1	.	TRBD1	TRBJ1-4	TGCGCCAGCAGCGCACAGGGGGTTGAAAAACTGTTTTTT	CASSAQGVEKLFF
TRBV15	.	.	TRBJ2-3	TGTGCCACCAGCAGAGGGGACCGGACCACAGATACGCAGTATTTT	CATSRGDRTTDTQYF
TRBV6-1	.	.	TRBJ1-2	TGTGCCAGCAGTGAACCGGCCGGTAAGTGTAGAGGCTACACCTTC	CASSEPAGKCRGYTF
TRBV2	once	.	TRBJ2-2	TGTGCCAGCAGCTTTTTAGGACTAAGCACCGGGGAGCTGTTTTTT	CASSFLGLSTGELFF
TRBV2	.	TRBD1	TRBJ1-4	TGTGCCAGCAGCAAATCCGGGACAGGGACCGAAAAACTGTTTTTT	CASSKSGTGTEKLFF
TRBV7-6	.	.	TRBJ2-2	TGTGCCAGCAGCGAACAGGGTTCCGGGGAGCTGTTTTTT	CASSEQGSGELFF
TRBV5-1	.	TRBD1	TRBJ1-2	TGCGCCAGCAGCTCCTCGCAGGGGGAGAGTGGCTACACCTTC	CASSSSQGESGYTF
TRBV5-1	.	TRBD1	TRBJ2-5	TGCGCCAGCAGCTTGAGGGGACAGGGTATGGAGGAGACCCAGTACTTC	CASSLRGQGMEETQYF
TRBV19	once	.	TRBJ2-1	TGTGCCAGTACCTCCGGGACAAGAAACAATGAGCAGTTCTTC	CASTSGTRNNEQFF
TRBV6-5	.	TRBD1	TRBJ1-2	TGTGCCAGCAGGTACAGGGGGCGGGATGGCTACACCTTC	CASRYRGRDGYTF
TRBV28	once	.	TRBJ1-1	TGTGCCAGCAGTCTTCCGAACACTGAAGCTTTCTTT	CASSLPNTEAFF
TRBV19	.	.	TRBJ1-6	TGTGCCAGTAGTATTAGGTTGGCAGGGGAATCTTCACCCCTCCACTTT	CASSIRLAGESSPLHF
TRBV5-1	.	.	TRBJ2-2	TGCGCCAGCAAGCGATGGACAGCCAACACCGGGGAGCTGTTTTTT	CASKRWTANTGELFF
TRBV7-9	.	TRBD1	TRBJ2-5	TGTGCCAGCAGCCGGATGGGCGCAGGGGGAGAGACCCAGTACTTC	CASSRMGAGGETQYF
TRBV9	.	TRBD2	TRBJ2-3	TGTGCCAGCAGCTTCGGGACTAGCGGGGGAACAGATACGCAGTATTTT	CASSFGTSGGTDTQYF
TRBV9	.	.	TRBJ1-4	TGTGCCAGCAGCGTTAGCTATGGGGAACCGAATGAAAAACTGTTTTTT	CASSVSYGEPNEKLFF
TRBV7-2	.	TRBD2	TRBJ2-1	TGTGCCAGCAGCTTAATGGCGGGGGTTATTGATGAGCAGTTCTTC	CASSLMAGVIDEQFF
TRBV5-1	few	.	TRBJ2-1	TGCGCCAGCAGCTTGGGGGCAGGGCAGACTGAGCAGTTCTTC	CASSLGAGQTEQFF
TRBV21-1	.	.	TRBJ2-1	TGTGCCAGCAGCAGGCCCGGGGACAATGAGCAGTTCTTC	CASSRPGDNEQFF
TRBV7-2	.	TRBD2	TRBJ2-5	TGTGCCAGCAGCCCCAGCGGGGGAGAGACCCAGTACTTC	CASSPSGGETQYF
TRBV25-1	.	.	TRBJ1-2	TGTGCCAGCAGTAAGGGACCCCCTAACTATGGCTACACCTTC	CASSKGPPNYGYTF
TRBV6-1	.	TRBD1	TRBJ1-2	TGTGCCAGCAGTGAACCTCAGGGGGCTCGAGGCTACACCTTC	CASSEPQGARGYTF
TRBV30	.	.	TRBJ1-6	TGTGCCTGGAGGGTTTCTCTCAATTCACCCCTCCACTTT	CAWRVSLNSPLHF
TRBV3-1/TRBV3-2	few	TRBD2	TRBJ2-6	TGTGCCAGCAGCCAGCTTGCGGGGGTTAATGGGGCCAACGTCCTGACTTTC	CASSQLAGVNGANVLTF
TRBV7-9	few	TRBD1	TRBJ1-2	TGTGCCAGCAGCTTGGCGACAGGGGCTGGCTACACCTTC	CASSLATGAGYTF
TRBV6-4	few	.	TRBJ1-6	TGTGCCAGCAGCCAAGACAGCACGTATTCACCCCTCCACTTT	CASSQDSTYSPLHF
TRBV30	once	TRBD1	TRBJ1-3	TGTGCCTGGTCGCAGGGGGCTGGAAACACCATATATTTT	CAWSQGAGNTIYF
TRBV6-2/TRBV6-3	.	TRBD2	TRBJ2-5	TGTGCCAGCAGTCTGAACCCTTCCGGGGGGACTAGCGGGGTAAAAGAGACCCAGTACTTC	CASSLNPSGGTSGVKETQYF
TRBV9	.	.	TRBJ2-3	TGTGCCAGCAGCGTTGGGGGTTTCACAGATACGCAGTATTTT	CASSVGGFTDTQYF
TRBV24-1	.	.	TRBJ1-2	TGTGCCACCAGTGATTTGAGGTATGGCTACACCTTC	CATSDLRYGYTF
TRBV7-9	few	.	TRBJ2-2	TGTGCCAGCAGCTCCCGACTAGTTAGTACCGGGGAGCTGTTTTTT	CASSSRLVSTGELFF
TRBV5-6	.	TRBD1	TRBJ2-5	TGTGCCAGCAGCCTCCGGGACAGGCAGGGGACCCAGTACTTC	CASSLRDRQGTQYF
TRBV6-2/TRBV6-3	.	.	TRBJ1-2	TGTGCCAGCAGTTCCCGCCCCGGGGGGGAGGCCAGATGGGATTCTGCCTTC	CASSSRPGGEARWDSAF